This entry describes one T cell receptor beta chain. Its target is not known. CDR3 length: 19 amino acids. Germline loops: CDR1 KGHSH, CDR2 LQKENI. V was clipped by 0 bases and J by 4 bases; unmatched bases: 18. Sequencing was performed with immunoSEQ multiplex PCR; in TCRdb, only in-frame clones are kept and a portion is missing. The data contain 2 million to 2.5 million clones, more than 90% of them singletons. These data belong to a study of shared clonotypes between healthy human individuals. Notes on the study in general: Limitation of the genetic and exposure-history diversity represented came from the few donors. A handful of donors had around 5.5% of their naive CD4 clonotypes in common. Sequencing depth was expected to affect clonotype sharing among donors.

The V gene is TRBV18, the J gene TRBJ2-7; 7 positions agree with TRBD2. This TCR derives from a man aged 18 to 35 in good health. Sequencing input: naive CD4+ T cells sorted from blood. Subset of the sample: CD45RA+ positively selected. The CDR3 coding sequence is TGTGCCAGCTCACCACCGCTATTTGACAACAGCGGGATCTGGTACGAGCAGTACTTC. This gives the protein CASSPPLFDNSGIWYEQYF.